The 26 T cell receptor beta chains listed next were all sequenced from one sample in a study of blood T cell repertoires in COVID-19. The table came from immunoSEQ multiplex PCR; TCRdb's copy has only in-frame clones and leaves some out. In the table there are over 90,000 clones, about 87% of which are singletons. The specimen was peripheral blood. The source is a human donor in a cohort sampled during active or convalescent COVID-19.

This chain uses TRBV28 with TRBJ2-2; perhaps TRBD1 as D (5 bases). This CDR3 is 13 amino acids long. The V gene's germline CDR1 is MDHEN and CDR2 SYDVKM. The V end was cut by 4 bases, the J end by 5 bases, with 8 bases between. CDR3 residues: CASSSPGTGELFF. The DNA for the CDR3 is TGTGCCAGCAGTTCACCAGGGACCGGGGAGCTGTTTTTT. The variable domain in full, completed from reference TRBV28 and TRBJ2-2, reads DVKVTQSSRYLVKRTGEKVFLECVQDMDHENMFWYRQDPGLGLRLIYFSYDVKMKEKGDIPEGYSVSREKKERFSLILESASTNQTSMYLCASSSPGTGELFFGEGSRLTVL.

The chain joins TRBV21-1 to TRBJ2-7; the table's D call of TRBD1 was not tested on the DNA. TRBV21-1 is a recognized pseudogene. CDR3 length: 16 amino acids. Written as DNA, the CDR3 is TGTGCCAGCAGCAAAAATGGCACAGGGACCTCCTACGAGCAGTACTTC. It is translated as CASSKNGTGTSYEQYF.

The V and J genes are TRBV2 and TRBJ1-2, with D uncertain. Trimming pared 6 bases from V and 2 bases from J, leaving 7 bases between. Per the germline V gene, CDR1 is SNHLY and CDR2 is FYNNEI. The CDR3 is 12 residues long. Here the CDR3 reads CASREGNYGYTF. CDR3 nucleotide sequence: TGTGCCAGCAGGGAGGGAAACTATGGCTACACCTTC.

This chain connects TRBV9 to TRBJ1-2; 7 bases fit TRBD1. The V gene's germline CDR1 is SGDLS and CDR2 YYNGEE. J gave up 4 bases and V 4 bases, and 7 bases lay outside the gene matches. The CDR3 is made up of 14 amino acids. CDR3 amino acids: CASSPGQELYGYTF. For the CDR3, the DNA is TGTGCCAGCAGCCCTGGACAGGAACTCTATGGCTACACCTTC.

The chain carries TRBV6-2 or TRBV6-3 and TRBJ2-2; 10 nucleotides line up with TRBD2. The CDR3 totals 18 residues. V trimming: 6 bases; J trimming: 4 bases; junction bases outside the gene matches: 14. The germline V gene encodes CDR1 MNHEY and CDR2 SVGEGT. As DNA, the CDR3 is TGTGCCAGCAGACCTCAAAAAGGACTAGCGGACCGCACCGGGGAGCTGTTTTTT. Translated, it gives CASRPQKGLADRTGELFF.

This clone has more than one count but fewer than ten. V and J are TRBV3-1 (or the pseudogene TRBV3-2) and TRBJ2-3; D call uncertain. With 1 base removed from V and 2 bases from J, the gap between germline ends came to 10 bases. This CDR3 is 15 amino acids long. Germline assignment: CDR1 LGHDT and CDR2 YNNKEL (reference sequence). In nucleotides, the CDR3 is TGTGCCAGCAGCCAAGGGCCCCAACCCACAGATACGCAGTATTTT. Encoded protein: CASSQGPQPTDTQYF.

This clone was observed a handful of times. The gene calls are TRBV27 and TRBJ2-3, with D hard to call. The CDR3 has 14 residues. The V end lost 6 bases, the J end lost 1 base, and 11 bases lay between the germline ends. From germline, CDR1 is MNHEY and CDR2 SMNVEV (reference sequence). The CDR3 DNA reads TGTGCCAGCAGGGTTAAACTCGGCACAGATACGCAGTATTTT. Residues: CASRVKLGTDTQYF.

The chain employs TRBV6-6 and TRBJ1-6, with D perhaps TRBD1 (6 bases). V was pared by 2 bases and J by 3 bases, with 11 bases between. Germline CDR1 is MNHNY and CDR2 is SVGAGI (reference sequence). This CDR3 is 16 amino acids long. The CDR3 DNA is TGTGCCAGCAGTTACGCGGACAGAAACTATAATTCACCCCTCCACTTT. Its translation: CASSYADRNYNSPLHF.

CDR3 protein: CASSRDSTTGGYTF. For the CDR3, the DNA is TGTGCCAGCAGCCGGGACTCTACAACCGGTGGCTACACCTTC. The chain carries TRBV2 and TRBJ1-2; tentative D call: TRBD1 (5 bases). Looked up from germline, CDR1 is SNHLY and CDR2 is FYNNEI. V was cut by 6 bases and J by 7 bases, with 18 bases left in between. There are 14 residues in the CDR3.

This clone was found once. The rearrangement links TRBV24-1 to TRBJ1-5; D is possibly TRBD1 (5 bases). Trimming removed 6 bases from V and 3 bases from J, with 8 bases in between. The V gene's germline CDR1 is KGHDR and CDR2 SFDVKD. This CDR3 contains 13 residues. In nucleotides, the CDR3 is TGTGCCACCAGTTCAGGGCCCAATCAGCCCCAGCATTTT. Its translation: CATSSGPNQPQHF.

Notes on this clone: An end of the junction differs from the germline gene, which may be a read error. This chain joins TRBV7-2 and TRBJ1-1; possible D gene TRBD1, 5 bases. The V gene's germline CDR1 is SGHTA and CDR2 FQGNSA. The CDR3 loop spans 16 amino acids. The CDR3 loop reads CASSLEGWKKDTQAFF. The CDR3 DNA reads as TGTGCCAGCAGCTTAGAGGGATGGAAGAAGGACACTCAAGCTTTCTTT.

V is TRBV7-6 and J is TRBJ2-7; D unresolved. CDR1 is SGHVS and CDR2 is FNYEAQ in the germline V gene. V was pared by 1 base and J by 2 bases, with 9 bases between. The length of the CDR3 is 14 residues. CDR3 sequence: CASSLGGPTYEQYF. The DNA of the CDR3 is TGTGCCAGCAGCTTAGGCGGTCCAACCTACGAGCAGTACTTC.

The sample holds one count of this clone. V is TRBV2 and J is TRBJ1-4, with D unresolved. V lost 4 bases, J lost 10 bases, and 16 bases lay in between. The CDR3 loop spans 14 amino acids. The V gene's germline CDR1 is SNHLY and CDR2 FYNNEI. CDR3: CASSVTLIDRKLFF. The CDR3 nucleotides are TGTGCCAGCAGTGTAACCCTAATCGATAGAAAACTGTTTTTT.

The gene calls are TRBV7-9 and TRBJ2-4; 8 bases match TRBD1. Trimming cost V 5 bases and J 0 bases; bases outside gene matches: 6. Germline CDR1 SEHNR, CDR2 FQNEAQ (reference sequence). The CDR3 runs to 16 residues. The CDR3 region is CASSKQGGIAKNIQYF. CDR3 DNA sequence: TGTGCCAGCAGCAAACAGGGGGGAATAGCCAAAAACATTCAGTACTTC.

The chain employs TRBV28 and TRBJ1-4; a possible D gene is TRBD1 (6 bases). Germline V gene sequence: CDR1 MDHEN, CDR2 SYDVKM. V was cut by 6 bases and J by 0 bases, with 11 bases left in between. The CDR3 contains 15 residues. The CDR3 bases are TGTGCCAGCAGCGGGGACACAGCAACTAATGAAAAACTGTTTTTT. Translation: CASSGDTATNEKLFF. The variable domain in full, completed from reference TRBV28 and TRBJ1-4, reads DVKVTQSSRYLVKRTGEKVFLECVQDMDHENMFWYRQDPGLGLRLIYFSYDVKMKEKGDIPEGYSVSREKKERFSLILESASTNQTSMYLCASSGDTATNEKLFFGSGTQLSVL.

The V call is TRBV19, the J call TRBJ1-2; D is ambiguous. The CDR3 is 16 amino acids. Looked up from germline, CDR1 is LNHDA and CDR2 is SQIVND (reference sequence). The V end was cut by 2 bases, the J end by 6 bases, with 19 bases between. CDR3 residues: CASSITGSFGDNGYTF. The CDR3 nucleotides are TGTGCCAGTAGTATAACCGGAAGCTTCGGGGATAATGGCTACACCTTC. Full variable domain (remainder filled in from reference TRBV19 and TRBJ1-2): DGGITQSPKYLFRKEGQNVTLSCEQNLNHDAMYWYRQDPGQGLRLIYYSQIVNDFQKGDIAEGYSVSREKKESFPLTVTSAQKNPTAFYLCASSITGSFGDNGYTFGSGTRLTVV.

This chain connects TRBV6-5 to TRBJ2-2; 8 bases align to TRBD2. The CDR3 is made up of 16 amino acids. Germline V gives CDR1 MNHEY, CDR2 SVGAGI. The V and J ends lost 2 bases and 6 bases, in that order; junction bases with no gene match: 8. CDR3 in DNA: TGTGCCAGCAGTTACGCCCGGGGGGGTTGGCCCGGGGAGCTGTTTTTT. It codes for CASSYARGGWPGELFF.

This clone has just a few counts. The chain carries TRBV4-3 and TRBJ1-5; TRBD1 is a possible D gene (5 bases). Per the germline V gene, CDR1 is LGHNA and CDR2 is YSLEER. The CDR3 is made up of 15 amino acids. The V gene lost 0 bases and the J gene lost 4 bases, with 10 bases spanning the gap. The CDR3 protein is CASSQEDSGNQPQHF. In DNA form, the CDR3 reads TGCGCCAGCAGCCAAGAAGACAGCGGGAATCAGCCCCAGCATTTT.

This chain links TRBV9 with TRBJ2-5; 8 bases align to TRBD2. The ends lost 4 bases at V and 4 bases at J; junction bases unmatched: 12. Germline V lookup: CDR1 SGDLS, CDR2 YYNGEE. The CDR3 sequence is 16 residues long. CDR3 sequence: CASSPRGGTRSETQYF. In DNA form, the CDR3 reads TGTGCCAGCAGCCCCCGGGGTGGGACTAGATCAGAGACCCAGTACTTC.

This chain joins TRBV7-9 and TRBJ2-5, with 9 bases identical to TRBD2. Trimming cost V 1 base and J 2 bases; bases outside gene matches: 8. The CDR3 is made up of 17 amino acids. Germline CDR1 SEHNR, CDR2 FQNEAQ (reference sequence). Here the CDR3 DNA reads TGTGCCAGCAGCTTAGATTTACTAGCGGGTCTTCAAGAGACCCAGTACTTC. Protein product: CASSLDLLAGLQETQYF.

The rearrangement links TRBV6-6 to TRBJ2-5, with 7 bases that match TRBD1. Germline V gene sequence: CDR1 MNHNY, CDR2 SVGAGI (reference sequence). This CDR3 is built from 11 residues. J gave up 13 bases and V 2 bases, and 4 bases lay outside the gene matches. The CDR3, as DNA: TGTGCCAGCAGTTACCGGGACAGCGCGTACTTC. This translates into CASSYRDSAYF.

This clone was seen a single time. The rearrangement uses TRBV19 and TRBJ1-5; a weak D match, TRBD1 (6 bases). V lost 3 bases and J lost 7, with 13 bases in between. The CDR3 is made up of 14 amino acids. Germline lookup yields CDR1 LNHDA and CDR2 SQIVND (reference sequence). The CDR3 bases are TGTGCCAGTAGTATGGGAAACAGGGCCCAGCCCCAGCATTTT. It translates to CASSMGNRAQPQHF.

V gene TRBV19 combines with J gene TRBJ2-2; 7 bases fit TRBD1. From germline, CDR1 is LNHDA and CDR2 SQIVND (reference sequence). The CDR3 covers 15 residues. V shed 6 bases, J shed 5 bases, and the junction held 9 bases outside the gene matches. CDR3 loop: CASRRGQSRTGELFF. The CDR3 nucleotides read TGTGCCAGTAGAAGGGGACAGTCTAGAACCGGGGAGCTGTTTTTT.

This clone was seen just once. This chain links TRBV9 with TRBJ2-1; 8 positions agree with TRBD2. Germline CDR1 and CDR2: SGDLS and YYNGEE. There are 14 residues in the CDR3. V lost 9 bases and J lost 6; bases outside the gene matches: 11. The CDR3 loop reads CANPSAGVSNEQFF. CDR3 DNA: TGTGCCAACCCCTCAGCGGGGGTTTCCAATGAGCAGTTCTTC.

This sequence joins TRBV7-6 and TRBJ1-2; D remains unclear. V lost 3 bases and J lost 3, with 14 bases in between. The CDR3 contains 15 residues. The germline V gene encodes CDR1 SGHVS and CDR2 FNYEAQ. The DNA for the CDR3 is TGTGCCAGCAGCTTGTACGGCCTAGGAGACTATGGCTACACCTTC. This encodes CASSLYGLGDYGYTF.

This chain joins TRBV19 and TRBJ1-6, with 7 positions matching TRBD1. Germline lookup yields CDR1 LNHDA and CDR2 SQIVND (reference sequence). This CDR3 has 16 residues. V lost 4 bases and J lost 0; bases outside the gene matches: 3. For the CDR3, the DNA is TGTGCCAGTAGTAGGGGACAGATCTCCTATAATTCACCCCTCCACTTT. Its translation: CASSRGQISYNSPLHF.